What follows are 15 T cell receptor beta chains derived from one specimen sequenced in a study of blood T cell repertoires in COVID-19 (TCRdb year 2020). The library was generated by the immunoSEQ multiplex PCR assay. Imported from immuneACCESS, the table was reduced by TCRdb to in-frame sequences with V and J called. These copies leave out some clones; in studies compared against another copy, an unresolved V gene accounts for under half, and the cause of the remainder is not known. The sample yields 73,000 or so clones; more than 85% were counted once. The ten most abundant clones make up approximately 14% of the sample. Sample: peripheral blood. The receptors shown here come from a human donor with active COVID-19. The donor label of this sample is uncertain.

This rearrangement joins TRBV7-9 to TRBJ1-4; 7 positions agree with TRBD1. Unmatched junction bases numbered 5, after V lost 2 bases and J lost 8 bases. Germline V gene lookup returns CDR1 SEHNR and CDR2 FQNEAQ (reference sequence). The CDR3 length is 14 residues. Here the CDR3 DNA reads TGTGCCAGCAGCTTAACAGGGGTGGGCGAAAAACTGTTTTTT. Its protein is CASSLTGVGEKLFF.

J is TRBJ2-3 and V is TRBV9; D might be TRBD2 (6 bases). Germline-derived CDR1 and CDR2 are SGDLS and YYNGEE. V shed 6 bases and J shed 3 bases, with 8 bases lying between them. CDR3 length: 12 amino acids. CDR3 in amino acids: CASNGRTDTQYF. The CDR3 nucleotides read TGTGCCAGCAATGGGAGGACAGATACGCAGTATTTT.

The chain uses TRBV7-7 and TRBJ2-1; D not resolved. Germline V lookup: CDR1 SSHAT, CDR2 FNYEAQ (reference sequence). The CDR3 has 13 amino acids. Trimming left V 5 bases short and J 4 bases short, with 9 bases between. CDR3 coding DNA: TGTGCCAGCAGCACCCAGGTATACAATGAGCAGTTCTTC. Translated: CASSTQVYNEQFF.

The genes are TRBV19 and TRBJ2-6; D is perhaps TRBD1 (6 bases). This CDR3 has 19 residues. V lost 4 bases, J lost 2 bases, and 21 bases lay in between. Per the germline V gene, CDR1 is LNHDA and CDR2 is SQIVND (reference sequence). The CDR3 protein is CASSKNRPGASAGANVLTF. The CDR3 DNA is TGTGCCAGTAGTAAAAACAGGCCAGGGGCGAGCGCTGGGGCCAACGTCCTGACTTTC.

The CDR3 is CASSFGSYSNQPQHF. In nucleotides, the CDR3 is TGTGCCAGCAGCTTCGGGTCGTATAGCAATCAGCCCCAGCATTTT. The chain has TRBV7-2 and TRBJ1-5; D not certain. CDR1 SGHTA and CDR2 FQGNSA come from the germline V gene. Trimming cost V 3 bases and J 0 bases, with 9 bases left between them. The CDR3 loop spans 15 amino acids.

The chain uses TRBV5-4 and TRBJ1-1, with unresolved D. The length of the CDR3 is 15 residues. Trimming removed 0 bases from V and 0 bases from J, with 9 bases in between. Germline V lookup: CDR1 SGHNT, CDR2 YYREEE (reference sequence). The CDR3 nucleotides read TGTGCCAGCAGCTTGGCCGCAGGTATGAACACTGAAGCTTTCTTT. This encodes CASSLAAGMNTEAFF.

The chain has TRBV3-1 (or the pseudogene TRBV3-2) and TRBJ1-6, with 9 bases that match TRBD1. Germline CDR1 and CDR2: LGHDT and YNNKEL (reference sequence). The CDR3 consists of 12 residues. Trimming cost V 5 bases and J 11 bases; bases outside gene matches: 1. The CDR3 DNA reads TGTGCCAGCAGCGGACAGGGGACACCCCTCCACTTT. Encoded protein: CASSGQGTPLHF.

The chain recombines TRBV7-6 with TRBJ2-2; 7 bases are a match to TRBD1. Germline V gives CDR1 SGHVS, CDR2 FNYEAQ. The J segment lost 2 bases and the V segment lost 4 bases, leaving 4 bases of the junction unmatched. There are 15 residues in the CDR3. In nucleotides, the CDR3 is TGTGCCAGCAGCTCCGGGACAGTTAACACCGGGGAGCTGTTTTTT. This translates into CASSSGTVNTGELFF.

This clone was picked up a small number of times. The CDR3 protein is CASSRGGPYYEQYF. For the CDR3, the DNA is TGTGCCAGCAGCCGGGGGGGTCCCTACTACGAGCAGTACTTC. The gene calls are TRBV5-4 and TRBJ2-7; 8 nucleotides line up with TRBD2. The junction had 6 bases not matched to a gene; V was cut back by 4 bases and J by 3 bases. CDR3 size: 14 residues. CDR1 SGHNT and CDR2 YYREEE come from the germline V gene (reference sequence).

This clone was observed once. V usage is TRBV15 and J usage is TRBJ2-2, with 7 bases matching TRBD2. V was pared by 2 bases and J by 4 bases, with 13 bases of the junction left unmatched. CDR3 length: 18 amino acids. Germline V gene sequence: CDR1 LNHNV, CDR2 YYDKDF (reference sequence). Here the CDR3 DNA reads TGTGCCACCAGCAGACCGGAAACAGGACTAGTGGGCACCGGGGAGCTGTTTTTT. Its protein product is CATSRPETGLVGTGELFF.

Only one count was recorded for this clone. The chain recombines TRBV9 with TRBJ2-5; maybe TRBD2 (6 bases). This CDR3 contains 14 residues. Germline V CDR1 and CDR2: SGDLS, YYNGEE. Trimming removed 4 bases at V and 1 base at J, with 11 bases between. CDR3 nucleotides: TGTGCCAGCAGCAGCATGGGGGGCCAAGAGACCCAGTACTTC. Encoded protein: CASSSMGGQETQYF.

This sequence joins TRBV7-2 and TRBJ2-7; possibly TRBD2 for D (5 bases). V lost 7 bases, J lost 4 bases, and 20 bases lay in between. The CDR3 sequence is 15 residues long. Germline V gives CDR1 SGHTA, CDR2 FQGNSA. The chain's CDR3 is CASTYISGGIYEQYF. DNA of the CDR3: TGTGCCAGCACCTACATATCCGGAGGTATTTACGAGCAGTACTTC.

V gene TRBV28 combines with J gene TRBJ2-1, with 10 bases aligning to TRBD2. The CDR3 runs 14 residues. CDR1 and CDR2 from the germline V gene are MDHEN and SYDVKM. Germline trimming cut 8 bases from V and 6 bases from J; bases unmatched to any gene: 7. The DNA of the CDR3 is TGTGCCAGCGCCCCGAGCGGGAGGGGCAATGAGCAGTTCTTC. Translation: CASAPSGRGNEQFF. Combining the CDR3 with reference TRBV28 and TRBJ2-1 gives the whole variable domain DVKVTQSSRYLVKRTGEKVFLECVQDMDHENMFWYRQDPGLGLRLIYFSYDVKMKEKGDIPEGYSVSREKKERFSLILESASTNQTSMYLCASAPSGRGNEQFFGPGTRLTVL.

The chain joins TRBV28 to TRBJ2-7; 9 bases are shared with TRBD2. Trimming took 6 bases from V and 0 from J; bases not matched to a gene: 6. The CDR3 is 15 amino acids. Germline values: CDR1 MDHEN, CDR2 SYDVKM. CDR3 region: CASRYSGRLSYEQYF. CDR3 bases: TGTGCCAGCAGGTATAGCGGGAGACTCTCCTACGAGCAGTACTTC.

This chain connects TRBV7-9 to TRBJ2-3; tentatively, D is TRBD2 (7 bases). The CDR3 has 14 residues. V shed 7 bases and J shed 4 bases, with 15 bases lying between them. In germline, CDR1 is SEHNR, CDR2 FQNEAQ (reference sequence). CDR3 nucleotide sequence: TGTGCCAGCAATAAAAGGGGGGGCCCAGATACGCAGTATTTT. Amino acids: CASNKRGGPDTQYF. The complete variable domain, with remaining parts taken from reference TRBV7-9 and TRBJ2-3, reads DTGVSQNPRHKITKRGQNVTFRCDPISEHNRLYWYRQTLGQGPEFLTYFQNEAQLEKSRLLSDRFSAERPKGSFSTLEIQRTEQGDSAMYLCASNKRGGPDTQYFGPGTRLTVL.